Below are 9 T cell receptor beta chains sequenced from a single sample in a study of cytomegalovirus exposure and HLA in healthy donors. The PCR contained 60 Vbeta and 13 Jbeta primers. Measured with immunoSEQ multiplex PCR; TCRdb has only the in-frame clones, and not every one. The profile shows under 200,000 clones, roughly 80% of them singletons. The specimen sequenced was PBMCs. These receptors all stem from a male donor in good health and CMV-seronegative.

The CDR3 sequence: CASSPTSGKDTGELFF. In nucleotides, the CDR3 is TGTGCCAGCTCACCGACTAGCGGGAAGGACACCGGGGAGCTGTTTTTT. The chain employs TRBV18 and TRBJ2-2; 11 bases map to TRBD2. This CDR3 region has 16 residues. Germline-derived CDR1 and CDR2 are KGHSH and LQKENI. The V segment lost 3 bases and the J segment 3 bases; nucleotides outside the gene matches: 3.

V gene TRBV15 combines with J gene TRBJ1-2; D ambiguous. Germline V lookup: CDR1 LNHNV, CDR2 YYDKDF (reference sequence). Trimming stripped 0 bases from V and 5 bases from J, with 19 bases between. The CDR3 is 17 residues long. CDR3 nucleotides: TGTGCCACCAGCAGAGATTCGTTAGAGCTCCGAGGGTATGGCTACACCTTC. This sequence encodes CATSRDSLELRGYGYTF.

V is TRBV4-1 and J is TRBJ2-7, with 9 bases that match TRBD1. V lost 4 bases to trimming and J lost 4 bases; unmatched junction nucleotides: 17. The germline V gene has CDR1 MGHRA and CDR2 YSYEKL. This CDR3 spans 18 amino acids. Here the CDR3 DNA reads TGCGCCAGCAGCCCAGACCAAGTTGGACAGGGGATAAGGTACGAGCAGTACTTC. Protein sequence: CASSPDQVGQGIRYEQYF.

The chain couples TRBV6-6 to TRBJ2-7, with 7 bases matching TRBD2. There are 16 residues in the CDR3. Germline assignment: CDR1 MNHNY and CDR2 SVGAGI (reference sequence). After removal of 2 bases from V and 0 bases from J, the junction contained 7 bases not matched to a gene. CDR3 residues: CASSYGGGLSSYEQYF. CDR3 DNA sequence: TGTGCCAGCAGTTACGGGGGGGGATTAAGCTCCTACGAGCAGTACTTC.

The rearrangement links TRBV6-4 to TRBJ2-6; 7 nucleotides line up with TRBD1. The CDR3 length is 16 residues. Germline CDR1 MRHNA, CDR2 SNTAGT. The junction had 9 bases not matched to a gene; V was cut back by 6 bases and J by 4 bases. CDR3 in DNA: TGTGCCAGCAGCAGGGACAGATCTCTGGGGGCCAACGTCCTGACTTTC. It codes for CASSRDRSLGANVLTF.

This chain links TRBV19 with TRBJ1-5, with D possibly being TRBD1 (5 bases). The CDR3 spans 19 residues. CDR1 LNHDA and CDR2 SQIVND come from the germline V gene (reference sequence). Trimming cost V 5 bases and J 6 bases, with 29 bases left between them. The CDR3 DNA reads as TGTGCCAGTAGTCCCTTAGGGGCAGTTCGGCGAAATATGGGTCAGCCCCAGCATTTT. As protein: CASSPLGAVRRNMGQPQHF.

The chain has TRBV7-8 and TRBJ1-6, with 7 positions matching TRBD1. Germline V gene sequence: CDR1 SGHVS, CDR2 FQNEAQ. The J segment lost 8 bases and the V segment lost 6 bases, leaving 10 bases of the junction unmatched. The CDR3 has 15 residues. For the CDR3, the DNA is TGTGCCAGCAGAAGGGAACAGGGGACATATTCACCCCTCCACTTT. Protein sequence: CASRREQGTYSPLHF. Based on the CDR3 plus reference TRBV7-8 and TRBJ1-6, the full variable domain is GAGVSQSPRYKVAKRGQDVALRCDPISGHVSLFWYQQALGQGPEFLTYFQNEAQLDKSGLPSDRFFAERPEGSVSTLKIQRTQQEDSAVYLCASRREQGTYSPLHFGNGTRLTVT.

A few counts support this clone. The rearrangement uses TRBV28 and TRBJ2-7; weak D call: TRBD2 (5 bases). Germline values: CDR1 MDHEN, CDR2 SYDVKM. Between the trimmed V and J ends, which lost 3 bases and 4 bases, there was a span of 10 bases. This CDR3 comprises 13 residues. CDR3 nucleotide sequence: TGTGCCAGCAGTTTGGTATGGGAGTACGAGCAGTACTTC. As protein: CASSLVWEYEQYF.

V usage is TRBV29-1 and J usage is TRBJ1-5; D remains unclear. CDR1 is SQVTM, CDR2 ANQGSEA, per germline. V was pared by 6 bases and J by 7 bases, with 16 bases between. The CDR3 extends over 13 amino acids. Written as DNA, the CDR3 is TGCAGCGTCCAATTCGGGAGGTACCAGCCCCAGCATTTT. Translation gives CSVQFGRYQPQHF.